This T cell receptor (beta chain) was sequenced during a study of T cells in Graves' hyperthyroidism and ophthalmopathy. The length of the CDR3 is 12 residues. The germline gives CDR1 MNHNS, CDR2 SASEGT. Broader study findings: Most expanded thyroid clonotypes above 0.001 recurred in blood.

Concerning this clonotype: The target antigen is unknown. One end of the junction does not line up with germline, which may come from a read error.

The investigators amplified TCR beta CDR3 regions from RNA transcripts. The HTBI primer set was used in a first-round RT-PCR of the TCR CDR3. TCRdb analysed the multiplex PCR reads with MiXCR anew, one entry per CDR3 protein. Of 500,000 to 600,000 distinct CDR3 sequences in the sample, around 45% were seen once. Sequencing was performed on peripheral blood or thyroid tissue (not recorded which). V is TRBV6-1 and J is TRBJ2-7, with D hard to call. This clonotype originated in a woman between 18 and 29 years old with Graves' hyperthyroidism. The CDR3 DNA reads TGTGTCAGCATCCTCCAGAATTACGAGCAGTACTTC. Encoded protein: CVSILQNYEQYF.